Listed below are T cell receptor beta chains from one sample, sequenced in a study of spatial heterogeneity in lung cancer. TCRdb reprocessed the 5' RACE reads with MiXCR, giving one entry per CDR3 protein. The table records approximately 7,800 distinct CDR3 sequences, 7.5% to 8.5% of them present only once. The sample here was lung tumor tissue, taken at surgery. These receptors all come from a male donor with early-stage non-small cell lung cancer. The CDR3 runs from the conserved cysteine through the conserved F or W. A D gene is named only where the DNA matches it firmly. Expanded clones are given a class, and other clones once, few, many or no size at all.

clone size: .
V gene: TRBV20-1
J gene: TRBJ1-6
D gene: .
CDR3 DNA: TGCAGTGCTAGGGGACACTATAATTCACCCCTCCACTTT
CDR3 protein: CSARGHYNSPLHF

clone size: medium-sized
V gene: TRBV5-6
J gene: TRBJ2-5
D gene: .
CDR3 DNA: TGTGCCAGCAGCCTGCTTGACCCCCAAGAGACCCAGTACTTC
CDR3 protein: CASSLLDPQETQYF

clone size: medium-sized
V gene: TRBV5-1
J gene: TRBJ1-6
D gene: .
CDR3 DNA: TGCGCCAGCAGCTTGGGGTGGGCAATCAACGGTTCACCCCTCCACTTT
CDR3 protein: CASSLGWAINGSPLHF

clone size: many
V gene: TRBV5-5
J gene: TRBJ2-7
D gene: TRBD1
CDR3 DNA: TGTGCCAGCAGCCGTTTAGACAGGGTCGGGGAGCAGTACTTC
CDR3 protein: CASSRLDRVGEQYF

clone size: medium-sized
V gene: TRBV7-2
J gene: TRBJ1-2
D gene: TRBD1
CDR3 DNA: TGTGCCAGCAGCGAACGAACCGGGACAGGGGGCTTTAGAAATGGCTACACCTTC
CDR3 protein: CASSERTGTGGFRNGYTF

clone size: medium-sized
V gene: TRBV28
J gene: TRBJ2-7
D gene: .
CDR3 DNA: TGTGCCAGCAGTTTAATGGCACAGGTTGGGGAGCAGTACTTC
CDR3 protein: CASSLMAQVGEQYF

clone size: medium-sized
V gene: TRBV5-1
J gene: TRBJ1-1
D gene: TRBD1
CDR3 DNA: TGCGCCAGCAGCCATCGGGCAGGGGGGGCGAACACTGAAGCTTTCTTT
CDR3 protein: CASSHRAGGANTEAFF

clone size: medium-sized
V gene: TRBV7-8
J gene: TRBJ2-5
D gene: TRBD2
CDR3 DNA: TGTGCCAGCAGCTTATTCCTCCTAGCGGGACAAGAGACCCAGTACTTC
CDR3 protein: CASSLFLLAGQETQYF

clone size: many
V gene: TRBV10-3
J gene: TRBJ2-1
D gene: .
CDR3 DNA: TGTGCCATCAGTGAGGACCGAACGAGCTCCTACAATGAGCAGTTCTTC
CDR3 protein: CAISEDRTSSYNEQFF

clone size: .
V gene: TRBV20-1
J gene: TRBJ2-5
D gene: .
CDR3 DNA: TGCAGTGCTGCCGGCCCCCCCCAAGAGACCCAGTACTTC
CDR3 protein: CSAAGPPQETQYF

clone size: many
V gene: TRBV4-3
J gene: TRBJ2-1
D gene: TRBD1
CDR3 DNA: TGCGCCAGCAGCCAACAACGGGACAGGAAGTTCTTC
CDR3 protein: CASSQQRDRKFF

clone size: medium-sized
V gene: TRBV7-9
J gene: TRBJ2-5
D gene: .
CDR3 DNA: TGTGCCAGCAGCTACGGGACATTAATAGAAGAGACCCAGTACTTC
CDR3 protein: CASSYGTLIEETQYF

clone size: many
V gene: TRBV2
J gene: TRBJ1-1
D gene: .
CDR3 DNA: TGTGCCAGCAGCCCCCTGGGGGGGCTTAACACTGAAGCTTTCTTT
CDR3 protein: CASSPLGGLNTEAFF

clone size: medium-sized
V gene: TRBV28
J gene: TRBJ1-2
D gene: .
CDR3 DNA: TGTGCCAGCAGTTTATCCGGTTACGGCGGCTATGGCTACACCTTC
CDR3 protein: CASSLSGYGGYGYTF

clone size: .
V gene: TRBV7-2
J gene: TRBJ1-6
D gene: .
CDR3 DNA: TGTGCCACCTCTGAGGGGCGTTCACCCCTCCACTTT
CDR3 protein: CATSEGRSPLHF